This TCR beta chain was sequenced in a study of blood T cell repertoires in COVID-19. Study background: T cells, B-cell-depleted T cells, or PBMCs supplied cDNA or gDNA.

V was trimmed by 4 bases and J by 0 bases, leaving 4 bases between them. CDR1 is LNHDA, CDR2 SQIVND, per germline (reference sequence). This CDR3 has 13 residues. Per the original data handling: It was from reference gene primer amplification that nucleated cell counts were estimated. Clones were read by immunoSEQ multiplex PCR, and TCRdb kept only the in-frame ones, dropping some. That table is the source of V, J and clone size, and D and trimming were worked out from the DNA. The table records 250,000 to 300,000 clones, 88% of them present only once. The sequencing sample was made of PBMCs or T cells enriched from blood (not recorded which). This chain uses TRBV19 with TRBJ2-1; D unresolved. This sequence was found in a woman aged 55-69 years in a cohort exposed to, infected with or recovered from COVID-19 (not recorded which). CDR3 coding DNA: TGTGCCAGTAGTACCCACTCCTACAATGAGCAGTTCTTC. Translated, it gives CASSTHSYNEQFF.